This TCR beta chain was identified in a study of metastatic and nonmetastatic thyroid tumors. Study details: Repertoire comparisons spanned blood and tumor or nodule tissue from malignant and benign thyroid patients.

Germline V gene lookup returns CDR1 LNHDA and CDR2 SQIVND (reference sequence). The CDR3 has 15 residues. From the PCR reads, TCRdb re-called clones with MiXCR. The table lists roughly 89,000 clones, roughly an eighth of them singletons. The sample holds a few counts of this clone. Its antigen is currently unknown. The junction and the germline gene differ at one end; a read error may be behind it. Study-wide results and caveats: Malignant thyroid tumors reportedly had TCR beta diversity that was significantly higher than in benign nodules, in blood and tumor.

Prior to thyroid surgery, none of the patients had received any treatment. This receptor was obtained from a female donor with papillary thyroid cancer or a benign thyroid nodule (not recorded which). Some clones in this sample may be carry-over from other donors' samples. The sequencing sample was made of tumor tissue. The gene calls are TRBV19 and TRBJ1-1; D unclear. This chain's CDR3 is CASSQQRETNTEVFF. Here the CDR3 DNA reads TGTGCCAGTAGTCAGCAAAGAGAGACGAACACTGAAGTTTTCTTT.